This T cell receptor (beta chain) was sequenced during a study of blood T cell repertoires in COVID-19. Germline loops: CDR1 SGHAT, CDR2 FQDESV (reference sequence). The CDR3 contains 16 residues. V shed 5 bases, J shed 1 base, and the junction held 10 bases outside the gene matches. The protocol was immunoSEQ multiplex PCR, while the TCRdb copy is restricted to in-frame clones and leaves out a portion. The sample has just under 85,000 clones, about 83% seen once. V is TRBV11-1 and J is TRBJ2-5, with 7 bases fitting TRBD1. Sequenced sample: peripheral blood. The receptor's source is a woman aged 80 or over with acute or convalescent COVID-19. The CDR3 reads CASSPRWGQFQETQYF. The CDR3 coding sequence is TGTGCCAGCAGCCCCCGTTGGGGACAGTTCCAAGAGACCCAGTACTTC.